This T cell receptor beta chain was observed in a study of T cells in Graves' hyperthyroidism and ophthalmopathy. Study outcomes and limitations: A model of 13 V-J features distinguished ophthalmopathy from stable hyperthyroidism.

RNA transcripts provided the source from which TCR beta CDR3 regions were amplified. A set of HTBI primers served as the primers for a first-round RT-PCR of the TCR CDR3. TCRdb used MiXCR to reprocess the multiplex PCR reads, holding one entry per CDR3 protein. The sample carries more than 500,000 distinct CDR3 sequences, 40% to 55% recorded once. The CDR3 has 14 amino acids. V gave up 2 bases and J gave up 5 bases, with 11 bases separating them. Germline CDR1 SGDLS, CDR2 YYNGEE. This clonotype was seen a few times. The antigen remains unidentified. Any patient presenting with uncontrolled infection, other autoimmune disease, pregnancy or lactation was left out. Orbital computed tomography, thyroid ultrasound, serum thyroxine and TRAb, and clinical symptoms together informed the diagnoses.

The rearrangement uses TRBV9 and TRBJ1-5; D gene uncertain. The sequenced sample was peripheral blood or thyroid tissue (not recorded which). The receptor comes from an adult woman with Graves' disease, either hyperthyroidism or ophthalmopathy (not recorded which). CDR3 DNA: TGTGCCAGCAGCGTGGGATCGGGGTATCAGCCCCAGCATTTT. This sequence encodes CASSVGSGYQPQHF.